This TCR beta chain was sequenced during a study of blood T cell repertoires in COVID-19. Germline trimming cut 2 bases from V and 5 bases from J; bases unmatched to any gene: 4. CDR1 is SGHTA, CDR2 FQGNSA, per germline. The CDR3 length is 14 residues. Under the authors' procedure: Cell counts per sample came from amplifying reference gene primers. Produced via immunoSEQ multiplex PCR; TCRdb's table is partial and in-frame only. Clone size and V and J calls were adopted from that table, with D and trimming inferred from the DNA. This table holds some 150,000 clones, around 86% found once. The chain has TRBV7-2 and TRBJ2-7; 9 bases agree with TRBD1. This receptor was obtained from a man aged 50-59 years who had recovered from COVID-19. Sequencing was carried out using peripheral blood. The CDR3, as DNA: TGTGCCAGCAGCTTACGGGACAGGGTAGACGAGCAGTACTTC. It codes for CASSLRDRVDEQYF.